This T cell receptor beta chain was captured by sequencing in a study of cytomegalovirus exposure and HLA in healthy donors. On the study more broadly: Counted in an early data release were approximately 85 million unique TCRs from HLA-typed donors.

As for this clone: The antigen is unknown.

Study-wide findings and caveats: Looking again later, the authors saw that most CMV-associated TCR beta chains seemed HLA-restricted.

The CDR3 is made up of 13 amino acids. Trimming shortened V by 6 bases and J by 3 bases, and 9 bases separated the two germline ends. Germline loops: CDR1 WSHSY, CDR2 SAAADI. The primer mix had 60 Vbeta and 13 Jbeta primers. Clones were read by immunoSEQ multiplex PCR, and TCRdb kept only the in-frame ones, dropping some. The sample carries fewer than 150,000 clones, around 77% recorded once. The TCR sequence derives from a woman between 45 and 65 years old in good health and CMV-seronegative. The rearrangement joins TRBV10-2 to TRBJ1-5; possible D gene TRBD1, 5 bases. Specimen: PBMCs. Written as DNA, the CDR3 is TGCGCCAGCAGCCAGGGTCACAATCAGCCCCAGCATTTT. Encoded protein: CASSQGHNQPQHF.